The source of this TCR beta chain is a study of CD8+ T cells in alopecia areata. In the study overall: C3H/HeJ graft donors with spontaneous alopecia, aged about 6-13 months, supplied skin that was transplanted onto female C3H/HeJ mice aged about 6-11 weeks. Whole-study results and caveats: Sharing of TCR sequences between patients (possibly for HLA-related reasons) was less clear than in mice. Scalp repertoires also include resident alphabeta T cells from normal skin.

Investigators isolated RNA and reverse transcribed it into cDNA to act as the sequencing template. Sequencing used immunoSEQ multiplex PCR; TCRdb keeps in-frame clones, though not all of them. This record lists more than 90,000 clones, none seen once only, and the top ten clones contain about 19%. Looked up from germline, CDR1 is FNHDT and CDR2 is SITEND (reference sequence). J lost 0 bases, V lost 5 bases, and 6 bases had no gene match. This CDR3 comprises 15 residues. For this clone: What it binds is unknown. Germline and genes here are mouse. The read terminates 4 residues before the CDR3 end, so the remaining end is supplied by the germline J gene. The same CDR3 arises from other DNA sequences in this sample as well.

Material: lesional skin. V gene TRBV19 combines with J gene TRBJ1-2; TRBD1 matches 8 bases. This receptor was identified in a C3H/HeJ mouse with alopecia areata. The strain's MHC haplotype is H2-k. The part of the CDR3 DNA that was read is TGTGCCAGCAGCACCGGACAGGGTTCAAACTCC. Its protein is CASSTGQGSNS. The whole CDR3 reads CASSTGQGSNSDYTF.